Listed below are T cell receptor beta chains from one sample, sequenced in a study of Graves' ophthalmopathy and Graves' hyperthyroidism. Each CDR3 protein is one row after TCRdb ran MiXCR on the multiplex PCR reads. The data contain tens of thousands of distinct CDR3 sequences, over 40% of them singletons. Input material: peripheral blood. These receptors all come from an adult man with Graves' ophthalmopathy. Each CDR3 is given with its conserved first and last residue. D genes are given only for firm matches. Size is stated for part of the rows, as once, few or many counts, or as a class when the clone is expanded.

>TRBJ2-7|-|-|TRBV20-1
TGCAGTGCAACCCGCCCCGACGGAACCTACGAGCAGTACTTC
CSATRPDGTYEQYF
>TRBJ2-5|-|many|TRBV5-5
TGTGCCAGCAGCCGCCGGCAGGGCCAAGAGACCCAGTACTTC
CASSRRQGQETQYF
>TRBJ2-7|TRBD2|-|TRBV25-1
TGTGCCAGCAGTGAACTGGGGGGAGGGCCCTTTCACGAGCAGTACTTC
CASSELGGGPFHEQYF
>TRBJ2-7|-|many|TRBV20-1
TGCAGTGCTAGAGATAAAAAAAAAAGGGGGACCCTCTACGAGCAGTACTTC
CSARDKKKRGTLYEQYF
>TRBJ2-7|TRBD2|-|TRBV11-2
TGTGCCAGCAGTTTAGCGGGGGGGGCCCTCGAGCAGTACTTC
CASSLAGGALEQYF
>TRBJ1-2|TRBD1|medium-sized|TRBV20-1
TGCAGTGCTCGACAAGGACAGGGTAACTATGGCTACACCTTC
CSARQGQGNYGYTF
>TRBJ2-1|-|medium-sized|TRBV10-3
TGTGCCATCAGTCCCAGGGGAAGCTACAATGAGCAGTTCTTC
CAISPRGSYNEQFF
>TRBJ1-2|-|-|TRBV10-3
TGTGCCATCAGTGAGCCGACAGTGAACTATGGCTACACCTTC
CAISEPTVNYGYTF
>TRBJ1-4|-|medium-sized|TRBV7-9
TGTGCCAGCAGCTTAAGGTTGGGAGTTAATGAAAAACTGTTTTTT
CASSLRLGVNEKLFF
>TRBJ1-1|TRBD1|-|TRBV10-3
TGTGCCATCAGTGGACAGGGAGGGATCTATGGCGCTGAAGCTTTCTTT
CAISGQGGIYGAEAFF
>TRBJ2-2|-|many|TRBV6-1
TGTGCCAGCAGTCGCCGGGACACCTCGAACACCGGGGAGCTGTTTTTT
CASSRRDTSNTGELFF
>TRBJ2-2|-|many|TRBV10-1
TGCGCCAGCAGTGACGCGGGGGAGCTGTTTTTT
CASSDAGELFF
>TRBJ1-5|-|-|TRBV28
TGTGCCAGCACCGATTTTAGCAATCAGCCCCAGCATTTT
CASTDFSNQPQHF
>TRBJ1-6|-|many|TRBV19
TGTGCCAGCAAACAACGCCGGGACCTTAATTCACCCCTCCACTTT
CASKQRRDLNSPLHF
>TRBJ1-5|-|many|TRBV19
TGTGCCAGTATCACATGCTATAGCAATCAGCCCCAGCATTTT
CASITCYSNQPQHF
>TRBJ1-6|TRBD1|few|TRBV20-1
TGCAGTGCTAGGACAGGGGCTGCCTATAATTCACCCCTCCACTTT
CSARTGAAYNSPLHF
>TRBJ2-5|-|many|TRBV20-1
TGCAGTGCTCCGGAGAGGCGGGAGACCCAGTACTTC
CSAPERRETQYF
>TRBJ2-3|-|many|TRBV7-3
TGTGCCAGCAGCTTAAGAGCGGGTGGGCCAGATACGCAGTATTTT
CASSLRAGGPDTQYF
>TRBJ2-1|-|many|TRBV5-8
TGTGCCAGCAGTGACGGGACTCCGTCCTACAATGAGCAGTTCTTC
CASSDGTPSYNEQFF
>TRBJ1-1|-|-|TRBV7-2
TGTGCCAGCAGCTTAGAGGGGATGAACACTGAAGCTTTCTTT
CASSLEGMNTEAFF
>TRBJ1-4|-|-|TRBV10-1
TGCGCCAGCAGTCCGGGATTCGATGAAAAACTGTTTTTT
CASSPGFDEKLFF
>TRBJ1-2|-|many|TRBV20-1
TGCAGTGCTAGACTACAGGGCGCGTACTATGGCTACACCTTC
CSARLQGAYYGYTF
>TRBJ1-2|TRBD1|medium-sized|TRBV4-3
TGCGCCAGCAGCCAAGGGACGGGACAGAGCAGACCCTATGGCTACACCTTC
CASSQGTGQSRPYGYTF
>TRBJ1-3|TRBD1|few|TRBV25-1
TGTGCCAGCAATCGGACAGGGGTTTGTGGAAACACCATATATTTT
CASNRTGVCGNTIYF
>TRBJ1-2|TRBD1|medium-sized|TRBV29-1
TGCAGCGTCCAAACTGACAGGGTAGATGGCTACACCTTC
CSVQTDRVDGYTF
>TRBJ1-5|TRBD1|many|TRBV12-5
TGTGCTAGTGGTTTGGGTGGGACAGTATTTAGCAATCAGCCCCAGCATTTT
CASGLGGTVFSNQPQHF
>TRBJ1-1|-|many|TRBV5-5
TGTGCCAGCAGCGAGACCTACAGGGTACGAGCTTTCTTT
CASSETYRVRAFF
>TRBJ1-1|TRBD1|many|TRBV7-9
TGTGCCAGCAGCTTAGAGGGACAGCTGAACACTGAAGCTTTCTTT
CASSLEGQLNTEAFF
>TRBJ2-2|-|-|TRBV2
TGTGCCAGCAGGGCGACTAACCGCCAAGGGCACGGGGAGCTGTTTTTT
CASRATNRQGHGELFF
>TRBJ2-2|TRBD2|-|TRBV19
TGTGCCAGTACTGGACTAGCGGGGGCTACCGGGGAGCTGTTTTTT
CASTGLAGATGELFF
>TRBJ2-7|TRBD1|medium-sized|TRBV7-3
TGTGCCAGCAGCTTCGGACAGGGGAACGAGCAGTACTTC
CASSFGQGNEQYF
>TRBJ2-3|-|-|TRBV20-1
TGCAGCCTCCCACGGGTTAGCACAGATACGCAGTATTTT
CSLPRVSTDTQYF
>TRBJ2-1|-|-|TRBV7-9
TGTGCCAGCAGCCTGGGGCAGGGGCAGTTCTTC
CASSLGQGQFF
>TRBJ1-1|-|many|TRBV7-9
TGTGCCAGCAGCCAGCCGGGGGTAGGAATGAACACTGAAGCTTTCTTT
CASSQPGVGMNTEAFF
>TRBJ2-5|-|many|TRBV2
TGTGCCAGCAGTGAAAGGATTGCCCAAGAGACCCAGTACTTC
CASSERIAQETQYF
>TRBJ1-3|TRBD1|few|TRBV4-3
TGCGCCAGCAGCCACACAGGGGGCACTGGAAACACCATATATTTT
CASSHTGGTGNTIYF
>TRBJ1-1|-|-|TRBV2
TGTGCCAGCAGGCACAGGGTCTACAATGAAGCTTTCTTT
CASRHRVYNEAFF
>TRBJ2-3|TRBD1|-|TRBV20-1
TGCAGTGCTAGGGGTCCGACAGGGACCACGCAGTATTTT
CSARGPTGTTQYF
>TRBJ2-6|-|-|TRBV7-2
TGTGCCAGCAGCTTAGGGGGCAACGTCCTGACTTTC
CASSLGGNVLTF
>TRBJ2-7|TRBD1|-|TRBV5-6
TGCGCCGGCAGCAGGGGACAGTCCTACGAGCAGTACTTC
CAGSRGQSYEQYF
>TRBJ1-2|-|-|TRBV2
-
CASSLKVAGDREKFFGPGPYGYTF
>TRBJ2-1|TRBD1|medium-sized|TRBV7-3
TGTGCCAGCAGCTTAATCGGGACAGGGAATGAGCAGTTCTTC
CASSLIGTGNEQFF
>TRBJ1-1|TRBD1|many|TRBV5-6
TGTGCCAGCAGCTTGGGCTTGGGACAGCCCCACGTTTCCACTGAAGCTTTCTTT
CASSLGLGQPHVSTEAFF
>TRBJ2-1|-|-|TRBV15
TGTGCCACCAGCGATAGCCAGTCATTCGACGAGCAGTTCTTC
CATSDSQSFDEQFF
>TRBJ2-7|TRBD2|many|TRBV27
TGTGCCAGCAGTACATACCCGGGAGGCTCCTACGAGCAGTACTTC
CASSTYPGGSYEQYF
>TRBJ1-1|-|many|TRBV19
TGTGCCAGTAGCCGGACAAAGAACACTGAAGCTTTCTTT
CASSRTKNTEAFF
>TRBJ2-7|-|few|TRBV5-1
TGCGCCAGCAGCTTGTCGGGGTGGGGGAATGAGCAGTACTTC
CASSLSGWGNEQYF
>TRBJ2-3|-|-|TRBV20-1
TGCAGTGCTGGAGCCTGGAATACGCAGTATTTT
CSAGAWNTQYF
>TRBJ1-4|TRBD1|many|TRBV15
TGTGCCACCAGCAGAGAGAGGGGACAGGGGGGTGAAAAACTGTTTTTT
CATSRERGQGGEKLFF
>TRBJ2-5|-|many|TRBV12-5
TGTGCTAGTGGCCGAGTAAGTCAAGAGACCCAGTACTTC
CASGRVSQETQYF
>TRBJ2-3|-|many|TRBV6-1
TGTGCCAGCAGTGAGTTTGGTTTCCGCACAGATACGCAGTATTTT
CASSEFGFRTDTQYF
>TRBJ1-6|-|-|TRBV18
TGTGCCAGCTCTAAGAGAGAAGTTGACGATAATTCACCCCTCCACTTT
CASSKREVDDNSPLHF
>TRBJ1-1|-|once|TRBV9
TGTGCCAGCAGCGAAGAAGACAGCGATTGGGGCAACACTGAAGCTTTCTTT
CASSEEDSDWGNTEAFF